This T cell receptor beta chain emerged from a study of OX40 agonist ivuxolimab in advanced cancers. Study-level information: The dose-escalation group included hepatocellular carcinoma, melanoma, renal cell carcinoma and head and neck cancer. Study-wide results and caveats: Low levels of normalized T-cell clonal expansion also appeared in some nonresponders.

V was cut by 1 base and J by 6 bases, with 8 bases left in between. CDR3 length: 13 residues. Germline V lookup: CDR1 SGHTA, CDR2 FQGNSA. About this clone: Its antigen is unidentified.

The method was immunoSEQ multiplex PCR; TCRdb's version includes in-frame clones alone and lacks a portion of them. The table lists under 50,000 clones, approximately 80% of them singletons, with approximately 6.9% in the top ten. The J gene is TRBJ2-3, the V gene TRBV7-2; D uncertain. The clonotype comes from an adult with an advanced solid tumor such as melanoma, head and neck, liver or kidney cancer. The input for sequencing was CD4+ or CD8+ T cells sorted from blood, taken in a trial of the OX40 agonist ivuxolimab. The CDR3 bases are TGTGCCAGCAGCTTAGAGGCGGAGGATACGCAGTATTTT. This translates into CASSLEAEDTQYF.